This T cell receptor (beta chain) was found in a study of shared T cell receptors in the human thymus. Produced via immunoSEQ multiplex PCR; TCRdb's table is partial and in-frame only. This table holds roughly 700,000 clones, around nine tenths found once. The germline CDR1 and CDR2 sequences are SQVTM and ANQGSEA. Trimming took off 3 bases at V and 7 bases at J, with 16 bases between the two ends. This CDR3 has 14 residues. These data also formed part of another study, on human thymus T cells. That paper adds: Having surgery to correct congenital heart defects, healthy Finnish infants acted as the donors. During corrective heart surgery, resections were taken, and the thymus tissue came from them. It looked as if thymic and blood repertoires used V and J genes in a biased way. Related research described thymic repertoires that were highly overlapping among unrelated individuals.

Sequencing was carried out using thymocytes. The V and J genes are TRBV29-1 and TRBJ2-1; a possible D gene is TRBD2 (7 bases). This clonotype was obtained from a boy under two years old with a congenital heart defect. The CDR3: CSVDKGGERNEQFF. CDR3 nucleotides: TGCAGCGTTGATAAAGGGGGGGAGAGGAATGAGCAGTTCTTC.